The 11 T cell receptor beta chains presented below share a single source sample, sequenced in a study of cytomegalovirus exposure and HLA in healthy donors. The repertoire was sequenced with immunoSEQ multiplex PCR; TCRdb's copy has only in-frame clones and lacks some. Of about 130,000 clones listed, roughly 90% were seen once; the top ten hold 3% to 3.5%. Material: PBMCs. The receptors were gathered from a young man in good health and CMV-seronegative.

This chain connects TRBV5-1 to TRBJ1-5, with TRBD1 as a possible D gene (5 bases). V shed 0 bases and J shed 3 bases, with 7 bases lying between them. The CDR3 is made up of 14 amino acids. Germline CDR1 is SGHRS and CDR2 is YFSETQ. CDR3: CASSLEGINQPQHF. CDR3 bases: TGCGCCAGCAGCTTGGAGGGGATCAATCAGCCCCAGCATTTT. The whole variable domain, filled in from reference TRBV5-1 and TRBJ1-5, reads KAGVTQTPRYLIKTRGQQVTLSCSPISGHRSVSWYQQTPGQGLQFLFEYFSETQRNKGNFPGRFSGRQFSNSRSEMNVSTLELGDSALYLCASSLEGINQPQHFGDGTRLSIL.

This clone was recorded only once. The genes are TRBV7-3 and TRBJ2-1; the D gene is possibly TRBD2 (6 bases). In germline, CDR1 is SGHTA, CDR2 FQGTGA. This CDR3 is 15 amino acids long. The ends were cut back, 1 base at V and 7 bases at J, with 14 bases in the middle. CDR3 in DNA: TGTGCCAGCAGCTTAAAGGAGGGGCCGGGGAATGAGCAGTTCTTC. Encoded protein: CASSLKEGPGNEQFF.

This clone was counted once. CDR3 sequence: CASSLVSGATYEQYF. The CDR3 bases are TGTGCCAGCAGCTTAGTATCAGGGGCAACCTACGAGCAGTACTTC. The chain employs TRBV13 and TRBJ2-7, with D maybe TRBD1 (6 bases). Germline-derived CDR1 and CDR2 are PRHDT and FYEKMQ (reference sequence). There are 15 residues in the CDR3. Deletions cut 1 base from V and 2 bases from J, with 12 bases between.

The chain has TRBV5-6 and TRBJ1-1; D possibly corresponds to TRBD1 (6 bases). The CDR3 runs to 13 residues. The V end lost 0 bases, the J end lost 4 bases, and 7 bases lay between the germline ends. In germline, CDR1 is SGHDT, CDR2 YYEEEE. CDR3 residues: CASSLAQGTEAFF. CDR3 bases: TGTGCCAGCAGCTTGGCACAGGGCACTGAAGCTTTCTTT.

V is TRBV6-4 and J is TRBJ2-3; 8 bases map to TRBD2. This CDR3 has 16 residues. Germline V lookup: CDR1 MRHNA, CDR2 SNTAGT. V lost 0 bases, J lost 4 bases, and 6 bases stayed unmatched. The CDR3 bases are TGTGCCAGCAGTGACTCCTCCGGGGGGGCCTCAGATACGCAGTATTTT. It is translated as CASSDSSGGASDTQYF.

In nucleotides, the CDR3 is TGCAGTGCTAGGGCGGCGGTCGAAGCTTTCTTT. It codes for CSARAAVEAFF. J is TRBJ1-1 and V is TRBV20-1; D gene uncertain. CDR1 DFQATT and CDR2 SNEGSKA come from the germline V gene (reference sequence). CDR3 length equals 11 residues. V lost 3 bases to trimming and J lost 8 bases, with 10 bases between them.

The chain uses TRBV10-2 and TRBJ1-6; tentatively, D is TRBD1 (5 bases). Looked up from germline, CDR1 is WSHSY and CDR2 is SAAADI. This CDR3 is built from 17 residues. Between the trimmed V and J ends, which lost 3 bases and 2 bases, there was a span of 14 bases. The CDR3 DNA reads TGCGCCAGCAGTGATAGTGGGGCGCAAGCCTATAATTCACCCCTCCACTTT. Translated: CASSDSGAQAYNSPLHF.

V is TRBV6-5 and J is TRBJ1-5; D ambiguous. Germline V gene lookup returns CDR1 MNHEY and CDR2 SVGAGI. This CDR3 has 12 residues. V gave up 6 bases and J gave up 9 bases, with 12 bases separating them. In DNA form, the CDR3 reads TGTGCCAGCAGATCGGGGTTTGGGCCCCAGCATTTT. Its protein is CASRSGFGPQHF.

This clone was detected once. The gene calls are TRBV5-4 and TRBJ1-1, with D possibly being TRBD1 (6 bases). Germline loops: CDR1 SGHNT, CDR2 YYREEE (reference sequence). The length of the CDR3 is 15 residues. The ends were cut back, 4 bases at V and 1 base at J, with 14 bases in the middle. The CDR3 is CASSPPGRGNTEAFF. The CDR3 bases are TGTGCCAGCAGCCCACCTGGCAGGGGGAACACTGAAGCTTTCTTT.

This chain connects TRBV29-1 to TRBJ1-2; D is ambiguous. The CDR3 contains 11 residues. The V gene's germline CDR1 is SQVTM and CDR2 ANQGSEA. Trimming took off 3 bases at V and 8 bases at J, with 10 bases between the two ends. The CDR3 region has the DNA TGCAGCGTTGAGGCTCTCCGCGGCTACACCTTC. It encodes CSVEALRGYTF.

The chain couples TRBV10-3 to TRBJ2-3, with 13 bases matching TRBD2. The germline gives CDR1 ENHRY, CDR2 SYGVKD. With V trimmed by 5 bases and J by 2 bases, 7 bases remained unmatched. The CDR3 totals 17 residues. The CDR3 loop reads CAISTLTSGGYTDTQYF. The DNA of the CDR3 is TGTGCCATCAGTACCCTGACTAGCGGGGGGTACACAGATACGCAGTATTTT.